This T cell receptor beta chain was identified in a study of CD8 T cells in ankylosing spondylitis. Overall study results and limits: Disease-linked clones had a CD8+ phenotype and relatively low frequency in peripheral blood. The study looked at matched synovial fluid samples from ankylosing spondylitis patients. Disease-linked clones were reported to be significantly enriched there. A motif of roughly eight highly homologous TCR beta variants was seen as apparently characteristic of ankylosing spondylitis blood.

This clonotype was detected many times. Its specificity is unknown. This CDR3 comprises 14 residues. The V gene end was trimmed by 3 bases and the J gene end by 5 bases; junction bases not matched to a gene: 3. Quantitative molecular-barcoded 5'-RACE generated the TCR beta libraries. In TCRdb, the 5' RACE reads were re-called with MiXCR into one record per CDR3 protein. The sample lists 90,000 to 100,000 distinct CDR3 sequences; about 8% were seen once. The sequence came from a male donor with ankylosing spondylitis or in good health (not recorded which). The sequencing input was blood, either unsorted or a sorted T cell fraction (not recorded which). This chain uses TRBV12-3 or TRBV12-4 with TRBJ2-2; 7 bases match TRBD2. This CDR3 reads CASSLGGPTGELFF. The CDR3 DNA sequence: TGTGCCAGCAGTTTGGGAGGGCCGACCGGGGAGCTGTTTTTT.